This entry lists 16 T cell receptor beta chains sequenced from one sample in a study of T-cell memory formation after mild COVID-19. TCRdb recomputed calls from the 5' RACE reads with MiXCR, one row per CDR3 protein. The sample contains hundreds of thousands of distinct CDR3 sequences, roughly 22% of which appear only once. The specimen sequenced was PBMCs or a T cell subset sorted from them (not recorded which). These receptors were taken from an adult woman who had mild COVID-19 (a few samples of this study predate the infection). Cell type and time point are not known.

This clonotype has more than one count but fewer than ten. The V gene is TRBV6-5, the J gene TRBJ1-1; D gene ambiguous. Germline CDR1 is MNHEY and CDR2 is SVGAGI. This CDR3 comprises 12 residues. Trimming took off 7 bases at V and 3 bases at J, with 9 bases between the two ends. The CDR3 spells CASISGYTEAFF. In nucleotides, the CDR3 is TGTGCCAGCATCTCTGGGTACACTGAAGCTTTCTTT.

The sample holds many counts of this clonotype. V gene TRBV4-2 combines with J gene TRBJ2-3; 8 bases line up with TRBD2. The CDR3 is made up of 17 amino acids. Germline values: CDR1 LGHNA, CDR2 YNFKEQ. J gave up 5 bases and V 2 bases, and 12 bases lay outside the gene matches. CDR3 bases: TGTGCCAGCAGCCAACCCTCTTCGGGGGGGGCATTAGATACGCAGTATTTT. Its protein is CASSQPSSGGALDTQYF.

This clonotype has more than one count but fewer than ten. Sequence at one end of the junction differs from germline and may be a read error. The J gene is TRBJ2-1, the V gene TRBV6-2 or TRBV6-3; the D is unclear. CDR3 length: 12 amino acids. The germline gives CDR1 MNHEY, CDR2 SVGEGT. The CDR3 reads CASSSTLRSKVF. Written as DNA, the CDR3 is TGTGCCAGCAGTTCTACTCTTCGGTCCAAGGTCTTC.

This clonotype was observed a handful of times. This sequence joins TRBV20-1 and TRBJ1-1, with 8 bases that match TRBD1. V lost 2 bases, J lost 4 bases, and 9 bases stayed unmatched. Germline loops: CDR1 DFQATT, CDR2 SNEGSKA (reference sequence). CDR3 length equals 15 residues. CDR3 nucleotides: TGCAGTGCTAGAAGAGGACAGGGAACTTCCACTGAAGCTTTCTTT. Encoded protein: CSARRGQGTSTEAFF.

This chain uses TRBV15 with TRBJ1-1; D gene uncertain. V shed 6 bases and J shed 0 bases, with 5 bases lying between them. The CDR3 runs 12 residues. Germline CDR1 is LNHNV and CDR2 is YYDKDF (reference sequence). The CDR3 loop reads CATRQLNTEAFF. CDR3 nucleotides: TGTGCCACCAGACAGTTGAACACTGAAGCTTTCTTT.

The table lists this clonotype with a count of one. V usage is TRBV15 and J usage is TRBJ2-1; 8 bases are shared with TRBD2. The CDR3 contains 19 residues. Looked up from germline, CDR1 is LNHNV and CDR2 is YYDKDF (reference sequence). The V gene end was trimmed by 2 bases and the J gene end by 0 bases; junction bases not matched to a gene: 12. The CDR3 sequence is CATSRIGPAGVLSYNEQFF. Written as DNA, the CDR3 is TGTGCCACCAGCAGAATTGGTCCAGCGGGGGTGCTCTCCTACAATGAGCAGTTCTTC.

The table lists this clonotype with a few counts. The CDR3: CASSDSSSQETQYF. CDR3 bases: TGTGCCAGCAGTGATTCGAGCAGCCAAGAGACCCAGTACTTC. This sequence joins TRBV6-5 and TRBJ2-5; no clear D. V gave up 5 bases and J gave up 1 base, with 11 bases separating them. Germline V gives CDR1 MNHEY, CDR2 SVGAGI. This CDR3 contains 14 residues.

The CDR3 reads CASSLYQGQDKSYEQYF. The CDR3 nucleotides are TGTGCCAGCAGTCTATACCAGGGACAGGACAAATCCTACGAGCAGTACTTC. V is TRBV6-6 and J is TRBJ2-7, with 8 positions matching TRBD1. CDR1 is MNHNY and CDR2 is SVGAGI in the germline V gene (reference sequence). The CDR3 covers 17 residues. The V gene end was trimmed by 5 bases and the J gene end by 1 base; junction bases not matched to a gene: 13.

This clonotype was observed a handful of times. The rearrangement links TRBV4-2 to TRBJ1-2; possible D gene TRBD1, 6 bases. The CDR3 is 15 amino acids. Between the trimmed V and J ends, which lost 0 bases and 4 bases, there was a span of 12 bases. Germline CDR1 is LGHNA and CDR2 is YNFKEQ. The CDR3 loop is CASSQEPGAGYGYTF. CDR3 DNA: TGTGCCAGCAGCCAAGAACCGGGGGCAGGCTATGGCTACACCTTC.

This clonotype was detected a few times. J is TRBJ1-1 and V is TRBV7-8; D uncertain. Trimming removed 1 base from V and 6 bases from J, with 15 bases in between. The CDR3 length is 15 residues. Germline values: CDR1 SGHVS, CDR2 FQNEAQ. The CDR3: CASSLVAHSSAEAFF. Here the CDR3 DNA reads TGTGCCAGCAGCTTAGTGGCCCACAGTTCCGCTGAAGCTTTCTTT.

V and J are TRBV20-1 and TRBJ2-5; 10 positions agree with TRBD1. The CDR3 has 13 amino acids. Germline CDR1 reads DFQATT; CDR2 reads SNEGSKA (reference sequence). The trim removed 4 bases at V and 3 bases at J, leaving 2 bases unmatched. The DNA of the CDR3 is TGCAGTGCTACGGACAGGGGGAAAGAGACCCAGTACTTC. This translates into CSATDRGKETQYF.

CDR3 sequence: CSASTPPWRGYNEQFF. The DNA for the CDR3 is TGCAGTGCTAGCACCCCCCCATGGAGGGGGTACAATGAGCAGTTCTTC. The chain couples TRBV20-1 to TRBJ2-1; D possibly matches TRBD1 or TRBD2 (6 bases each). The CDR3 covers 16 residues. Trimming left V 3 bases short and J 4 bases short, with 19 bases between. Germline values: CDR1 DFQATT, CDR2 SNEGSKA (reference sequence).

CDR3 in amino acids: CASSLRGTGASYNEQFF. The CDR3 DNA reads TGTGCCAGCAGTCTTAGAGGTACAGGGGCTTCCTACAATGAGCAGTTCTTC. The chain joins TRBV12-3 or TRBV12-4 to TRBJ2-1, with TRBD1 matching over 7 bases. J lost 1 base, V lost 5 bases, and 11 bases had no gene match. CDR3 size: 17 residues.

This clonotype appeared a few times. The chain links TRBV7-8 to TRBJ2-1, with 13 nucleotides matching TRBD2. Germline assignment: CDR1 SGHVS and CDR2 FQNEAQ. Trimming removed 5 bases from V and 5 bases from J; junction bases left unmatched: 9. This CDR3 has 17 residues. The CDR3 is CASSVQPGLAGNNEQFF. The CDR3 DNA sequence: TGTGCCAGCAGCGTCCAGCCGGGACTAGCGGGGAACAATGAGCAGTTCTTC.

J is TRBJ2-7 and V is TRBV20-1; D is possibly TRBD2 (5 bases). This CDR3 comprises 16 residues. CDR1 and CDR2 (germline): DFQATT, SNEGSKA (reference sequence). With 1 base removed from V and 0 bases from J, the gap between germline ends came to 16 bases. CDR3 in DNA: TGCAGTGCTAGAGGGATTCGGACCGACTACTCCTACGAGCAGTACTTC. It codes for CSARGIRTDYSYEQYF.

There are a few counts of this clonotype. The rearrangement joins TRBV12-3 or TRBV12-4 to TRBJ1-6; 7 nucleotides line up with TRBD1. V lost 5 bases and J lost 6; bases outside the gene matches: 7. The CDR3 is 15 residues long. The CDR3 sequence: CASSRQGLINSPLHF. The CDR3, as DNA: TGTGCCAGCAGTCGACAGGGACTGATTAATTCACCCCTCCACTTT.